Each of the 8 T cell receptor beta chains below was sequenced from the same sample in a study of T cells in localized non-small cell lung cancer. Profiling relied on immunoSEQ multiplex PCR, and the TCRdb table lists in-frame clones only, not all of them. The sample holds about 70,000 clones, around 85% seen once. The material sequenced was peripheral blood, taken before any cancer treatment. Receptor source: a female donor older than 55 with stage I lung adenocarcinoma.

The J gene is TRBJ2-5, the V gene TRBV7-9, with a weak D call TRBD2 (7 bases). The CDR3 loop spans 15 amino acids. Germline V gene sequence: CDR1 SEHNR, CDR2 FQNEAQ (reference sequence). Deletions cut 5 bases from V and 4 bases from J, with 17 bases between. CDR3 protein: CASSPTGGAGETQYF. The DNA for the CDR3 is TGTGCCAGCAGCCCGACGGGGGGCGCCGGAGAGACCCAGTACTTC.

The chain uses TRBV7-2 and TRBJ2-1; D unresolved. Trimming stripped 1 base from V and 5 bases from J, with 9 bases between. Germline V CDR1 and CDR2: SGHTA, FQGNSA. The CDR3 is made up of 14 amino acids. The DNA for the CDR3 is TGTGCCAGCAGCTTAGAAGCTTTCAACAATGAGCAGTTCTTC. This codes for CASSLEAFNNEQFF.

This clone has just a few counts. V and J are TRBV5-6 and TRBJ2-3; 11 nucleotides match TRBD2. V lost 4 bases and J lost 2; bases outside the gene matches: 6. The CDR3 is 16 amino acids. Germline CDR1 is SGHDT and CDR2 is YYEEEE. The CDR3 loop reads CASSRRLAGFTDTQYF. The DNA for the CDR3 is TGTGCCAGCAGCCGTCGACTAGCGGGATTCACAGATACGCAGTATTTT.

In this sample, this clone turned up once. The chain couples TRBV18 to TRBJ1-2; D uncertain. The CDR3 is 13 residues long. Looked up from germline, CDR1 is KGHSH and CDR2 is LQKENI. The V and J ends lost 3 bases and 8 bases respectively, with 13 bases between them. CDR3 nucleotides: TGTGCCAGCTCACCGGGCGGGGATGGCGGCTACACCTTC. It encodes CASSPGGDGGYTF.

The V call is TRBV5-5, the J call TRBJ2-7; TRBD1 agrees at 9 bases. Germline V gene lookup returns CDR1 SGHKS and CDR2 YYEKEE (reference sequence). This CDR3 has 16 residues. V dropped 4 bases and J dropped 0; count of bases not matched to a gene: 8. The CDR3 is CASSAGQGQSSYEQYF. CDR3 in DNA: TGTGCCAGCAGCGCCGGACAGGGGCAGAGCTCCTACGAGCAGTACTTC.

This clone was seen once. CDR3 protein: CASSLEVETQYF. DNA of the CDR3: TGTGCCAGCAGCTTAGAGGTGGAGACCCAGTACTTC. The chain employs TRBV7-9 and TRBJ2-5; D is uncertain. The CDR3 length is 12 residues. V was trimmed by 1 base and J by 5 bases, leaving 5 bases between them. Germline V gene sequence: CDR1 SEHNR, CDR2 FQNEAQ (reference sequence).

The chain joins TRBV2 to TRBJ1-4; D unresolved. Per the germline V gene, CDR1 is SNHLY and CDR2 is FYNNEI. The ends were cut back, 5 bases at V and 3 bases at J, with 13 bases in the middle. There are 15 residues in the CDR3. In nucleotides, the CDR3 is TGTGCCAGCAGTCGGATCCCGGGCGCTAATGAAAAACTGTTTTTT. It specifies CASSRIPGANEKLFF. Supplemented by reference TRBV2 and TRBJ1-4, the full variable domain reads EPEVTQTPSHQVTQMGQEVILRCVPISNHLYFYWYRQILGQKVEFLVSFYNNEISEKSEIFDDQFSVERPDGSNFTLKIRSTKLEDSAMYFCASSRIPGANEKLFFGSGTQLSVL.

V usage is TRBV28 and J usage is TRBJ2-7; maybe TRBD1 (5 bases). The CDR3 consists of 13 residues. Germline CDR1 and CDR2: MDHEN and SYDVKM. Deletions cut 8 bases from V and 3 bases from J, with 14 bases between. The CDR3 is CASDYQGHYEQYF. The CDR3 nucleotides are TGTGCCAGCGATTACCAGGGCCACTACGAGCAGTACTTC.